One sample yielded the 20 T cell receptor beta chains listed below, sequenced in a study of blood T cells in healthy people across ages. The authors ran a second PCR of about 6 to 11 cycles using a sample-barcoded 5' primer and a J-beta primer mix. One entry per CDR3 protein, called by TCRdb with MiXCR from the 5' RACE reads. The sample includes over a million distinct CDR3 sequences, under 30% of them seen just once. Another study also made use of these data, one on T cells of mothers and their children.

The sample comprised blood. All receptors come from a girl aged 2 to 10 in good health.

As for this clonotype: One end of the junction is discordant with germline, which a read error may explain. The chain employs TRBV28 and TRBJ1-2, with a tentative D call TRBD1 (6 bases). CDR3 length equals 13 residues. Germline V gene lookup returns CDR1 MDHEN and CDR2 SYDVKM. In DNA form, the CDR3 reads TGTGCCAGCAGTCAATACGCCGGGACAAAGTTCTCCTTC. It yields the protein CASSQYAGTKFSF.

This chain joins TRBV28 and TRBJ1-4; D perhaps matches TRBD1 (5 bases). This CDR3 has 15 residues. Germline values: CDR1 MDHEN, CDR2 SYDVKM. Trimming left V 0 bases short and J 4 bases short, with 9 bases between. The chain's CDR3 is CASSLWTDFNEKLFF. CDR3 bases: TGTGCCAGCAGTTTATGGACAGACTTTAATGAAAAACTGTTTTTT.

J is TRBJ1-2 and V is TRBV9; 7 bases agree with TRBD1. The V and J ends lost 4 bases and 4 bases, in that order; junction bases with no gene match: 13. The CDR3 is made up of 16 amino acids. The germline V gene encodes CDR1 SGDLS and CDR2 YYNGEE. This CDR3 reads CASSLSPQGFGYGYTF. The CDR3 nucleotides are TGTGCCAGCAGCCTCTCCCCACAGGGGTTCGGCTATGGCTACACCTTC.

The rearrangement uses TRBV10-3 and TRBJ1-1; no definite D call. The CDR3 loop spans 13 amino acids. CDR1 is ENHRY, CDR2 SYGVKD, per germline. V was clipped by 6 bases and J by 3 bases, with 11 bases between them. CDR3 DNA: TGTGCCATCAGGCCTCCGGGGTACACTGAAGCTTTCTTT. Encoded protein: CAIRPPGYTEAFF.

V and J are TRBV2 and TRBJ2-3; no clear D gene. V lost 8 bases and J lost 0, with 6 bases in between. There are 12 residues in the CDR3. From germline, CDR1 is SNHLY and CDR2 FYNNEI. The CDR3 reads CASEESTDTQYF. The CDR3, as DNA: TGTGCCAGCGAAGAGAGCACAGATACGCAGTATTTT. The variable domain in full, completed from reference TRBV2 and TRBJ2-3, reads EPEVTQTPSHQVTQMGQEVILRCVPISNHLYFYWYRQILGQKVEFLVSFYNNEISEKSEIFDDQFSVERPDGSNFTLKIRSTKLEDSAMYFCASEESTDTQYFGPGTRLTVL.

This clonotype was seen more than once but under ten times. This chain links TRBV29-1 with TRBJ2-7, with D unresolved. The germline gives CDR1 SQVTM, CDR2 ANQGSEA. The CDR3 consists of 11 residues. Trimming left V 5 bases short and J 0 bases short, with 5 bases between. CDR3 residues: CSVRSSYEQYF. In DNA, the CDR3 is TGCAGCGTTCGCAGCTCCTACGAGCAGTACTTC.

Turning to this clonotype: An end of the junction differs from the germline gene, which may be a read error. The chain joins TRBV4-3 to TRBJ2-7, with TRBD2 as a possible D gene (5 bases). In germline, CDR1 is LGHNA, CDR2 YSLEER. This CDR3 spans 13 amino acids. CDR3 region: CASGQAAGYEQYF. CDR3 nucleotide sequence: TGCGCCAGCGGCCAAGCGGCAGGTTACGAGCAGTACTTC.

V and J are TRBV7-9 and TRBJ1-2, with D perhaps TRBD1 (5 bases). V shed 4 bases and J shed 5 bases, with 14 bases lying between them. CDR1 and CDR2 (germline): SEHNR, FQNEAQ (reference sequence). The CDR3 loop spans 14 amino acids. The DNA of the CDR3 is TGTGCCAGCAGCTCTTTAGACAGCGAATATGGCTACACCTTC. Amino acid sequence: CASSSLDSEYGYTF.

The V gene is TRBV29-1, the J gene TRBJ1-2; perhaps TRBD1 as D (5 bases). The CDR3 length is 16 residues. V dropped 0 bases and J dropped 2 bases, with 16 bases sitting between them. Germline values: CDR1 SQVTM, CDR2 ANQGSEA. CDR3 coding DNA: TGCAGCGTTGAAGATGGCGGGACGCAAGAAAACTATGGCTACACCTTC. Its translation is CSVEDGGTQENYGYTF.

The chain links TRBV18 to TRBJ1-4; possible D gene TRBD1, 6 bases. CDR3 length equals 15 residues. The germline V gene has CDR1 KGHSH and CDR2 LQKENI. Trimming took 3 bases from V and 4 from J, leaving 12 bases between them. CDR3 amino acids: CASSPTGSFNEKLFF. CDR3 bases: TGTGCCAGCTCACCCACAGGGAGTTTTAATGAAAAACTGTTTTTT. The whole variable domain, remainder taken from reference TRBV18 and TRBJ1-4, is NAGVMQNPRHLVRRRGQEARLRCSPMKGHSHVYWYRQLPEEGLKFMVYLQKENIIDESGMPKERFSAEFPKEGPSILRIQQVVRGDSAAYFCASSPTGSFNEKLFFGSGTQLSVL.

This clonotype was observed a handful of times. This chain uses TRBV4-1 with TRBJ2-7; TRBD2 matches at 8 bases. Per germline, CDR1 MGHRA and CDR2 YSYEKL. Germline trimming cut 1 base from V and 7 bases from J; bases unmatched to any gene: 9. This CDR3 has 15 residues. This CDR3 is CASSQVAGTAWEQYF. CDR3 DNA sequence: TGCGCCAGCAGCCAAGTAGCGGGGACTGCTTGGGAGCAGTACTTC.

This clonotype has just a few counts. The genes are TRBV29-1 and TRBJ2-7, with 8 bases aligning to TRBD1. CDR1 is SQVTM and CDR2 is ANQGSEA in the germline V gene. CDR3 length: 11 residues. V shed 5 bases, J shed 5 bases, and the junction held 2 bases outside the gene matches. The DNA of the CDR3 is TGCAGCGTTCAGGGGGCCGACGAGCAGTACTTC. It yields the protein CSVQGADEQYF.

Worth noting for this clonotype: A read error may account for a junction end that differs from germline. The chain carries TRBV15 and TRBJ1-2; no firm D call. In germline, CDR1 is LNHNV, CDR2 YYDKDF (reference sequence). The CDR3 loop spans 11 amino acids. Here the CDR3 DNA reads TGTGCCACCAGCAAAGGTTATGGCTACGCCTTC. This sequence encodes CATSKGYGYAF.

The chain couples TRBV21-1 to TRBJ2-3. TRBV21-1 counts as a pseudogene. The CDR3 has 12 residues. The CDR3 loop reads CASSKTLHTQYF. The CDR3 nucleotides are TGTGCCAGCAGCAAGACCCTTCATACGCAGTATTTT.

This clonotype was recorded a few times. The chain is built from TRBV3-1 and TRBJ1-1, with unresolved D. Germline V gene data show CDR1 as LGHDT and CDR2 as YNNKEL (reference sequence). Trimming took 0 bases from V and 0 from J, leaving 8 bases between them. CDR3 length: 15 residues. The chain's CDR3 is CASSQDEPVNTEAFF. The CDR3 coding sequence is TGTGCCAGCAGCCAAGATGAACCTGTGAACACTGAAGCTTTCTTT.

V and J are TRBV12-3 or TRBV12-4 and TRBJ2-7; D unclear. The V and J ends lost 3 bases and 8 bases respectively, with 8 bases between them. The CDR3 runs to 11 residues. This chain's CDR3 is CASSFSFQQYF. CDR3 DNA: TGTGCCAGCAGTTTTAGTTTTCAGCAGTACTTC.

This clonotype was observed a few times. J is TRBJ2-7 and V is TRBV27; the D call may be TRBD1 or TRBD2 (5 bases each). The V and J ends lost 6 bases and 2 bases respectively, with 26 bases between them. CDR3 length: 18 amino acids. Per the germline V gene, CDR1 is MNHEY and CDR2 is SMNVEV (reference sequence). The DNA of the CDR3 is TGTGCCAGCAGCCCGTCGCAGGGATTAGACGGGGACGCCTACGAGCAGTACTTC. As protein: CASSPSQGLDGDAYEQYF.

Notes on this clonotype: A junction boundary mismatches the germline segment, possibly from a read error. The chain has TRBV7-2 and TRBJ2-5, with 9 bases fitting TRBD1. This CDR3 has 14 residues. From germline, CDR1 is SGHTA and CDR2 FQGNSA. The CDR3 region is CASSLRTGAPEMDF. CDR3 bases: TGTGCCAGCAGCCTTAGGACAGGGGCGCCGGAAATGGACTTC.

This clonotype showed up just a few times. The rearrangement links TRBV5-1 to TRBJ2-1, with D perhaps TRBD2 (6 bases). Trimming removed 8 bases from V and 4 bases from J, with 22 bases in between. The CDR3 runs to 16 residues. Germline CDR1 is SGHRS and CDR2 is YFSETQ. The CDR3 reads CARTARGSQFYNEQFF. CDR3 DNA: TGCGCCAGGACCGCGCGGGGAAGCCAGTTTTACAATGAGCAGTTCTTC.

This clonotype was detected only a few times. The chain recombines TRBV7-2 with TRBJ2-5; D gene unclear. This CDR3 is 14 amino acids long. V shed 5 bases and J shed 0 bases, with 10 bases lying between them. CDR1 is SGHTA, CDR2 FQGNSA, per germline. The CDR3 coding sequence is TGTGCCAGCAGCGCCACAGTCGACCAAGAGACCCAGTACTTC. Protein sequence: CASSATVDQETQYF.